This TCR beta chain derives from a study of OX40 agonist ivuxolimab in advanced cancers. This CDR3 comprises 14 residues. Trimming left V 6 bases short and J 4 bases short, with 14 bases between. CDR1 SGHRS and CDR2 YFSETQ come from the germline V gene. Repertoires were generated with immunoSEQ multiplex PCR, while TCRdb's copy carries only in-frame clones and drops some. The table lists roughly 71,000 clones, approximately 81% of them singletons. The sequences come from CD4+ or CD8+ T cells sorted from blood, collected in a trial of the OX40 agonist ivuxolimab. The chain carries TRBV5-1 and TRBJ2-1; maybe TRBD2 (6 bases). This clonotype was sampled from an adult with an advanced solid tumor such as melanoma, head and neck, liver or kidney cancer. CDR3 in DNA: TGCGCCAGCACCCTCAGCGGGCCATACAATGAGCAGTTCTTC. This translates into CASTLSGPYNEQFF.